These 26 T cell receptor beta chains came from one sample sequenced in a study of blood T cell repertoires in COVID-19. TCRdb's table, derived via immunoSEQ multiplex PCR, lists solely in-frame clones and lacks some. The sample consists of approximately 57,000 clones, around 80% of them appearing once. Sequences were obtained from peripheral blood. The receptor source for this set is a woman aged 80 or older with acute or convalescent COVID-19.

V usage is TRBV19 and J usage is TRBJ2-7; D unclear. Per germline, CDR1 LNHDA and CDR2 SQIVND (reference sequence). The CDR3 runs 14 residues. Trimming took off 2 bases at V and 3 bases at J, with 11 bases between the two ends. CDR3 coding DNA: TGTGCCAGTAGTATACAAGCCACCTTCTACGAGCAGTACTTC. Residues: CASSIQATFYEQYF.

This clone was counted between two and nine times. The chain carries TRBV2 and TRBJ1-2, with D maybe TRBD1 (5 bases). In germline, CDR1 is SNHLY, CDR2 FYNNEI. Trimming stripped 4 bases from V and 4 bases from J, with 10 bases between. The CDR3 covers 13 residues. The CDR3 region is CASSGRGGYGYTF. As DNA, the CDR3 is TGTGCCAGCAGTGGTAGGGGAGGCTATGGCTACACCTTC.

CDR3 sequence: CASSTGQGAEGNTIYF. In nucleotides, the CDR3 is TGTGCCAGCAGTACGGGACAGGGGGCGGAAGGAAACACCATATATTTT. The chain is built from TRBV28 and TRBJ1-3; 12 nucleotides match TRBD1. CDR3 length: 16 amino acids. Trimming at V came to 5 bases and at J to 4 bases, leaving 6 bases not matched to a gene. Germline V gives CDR1 MDHEN, CDR2 SYDVKM.

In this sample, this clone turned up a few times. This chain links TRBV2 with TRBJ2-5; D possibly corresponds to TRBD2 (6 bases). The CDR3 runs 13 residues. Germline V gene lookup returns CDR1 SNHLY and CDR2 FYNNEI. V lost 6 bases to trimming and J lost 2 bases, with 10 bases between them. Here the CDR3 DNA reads TGTGCCAGCAGGGGGGGACGGCAAGAGACCCAGTACTTC. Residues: CASRGGRQETQYF.

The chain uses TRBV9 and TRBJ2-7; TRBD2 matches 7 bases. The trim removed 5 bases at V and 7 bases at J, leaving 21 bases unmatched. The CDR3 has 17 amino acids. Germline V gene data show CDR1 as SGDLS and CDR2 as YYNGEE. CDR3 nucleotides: TGTGCCAGCAGGGATACACTAGCGCCTCACCAAGAAGAGGAGCAGTACTTC. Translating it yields CASRDTLAPHQEEEQYF. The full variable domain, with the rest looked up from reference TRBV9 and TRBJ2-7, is DSGVTQTPKHLITATGQRVTLRCSPRSGDLSVYWYQQSLDQGLQFLIQYYNGEERAKGNILERFSAQQFPDLHSELNLSSLELGDSALYFCASRDTLAPHQEEEQYFGPGTRLTVT.

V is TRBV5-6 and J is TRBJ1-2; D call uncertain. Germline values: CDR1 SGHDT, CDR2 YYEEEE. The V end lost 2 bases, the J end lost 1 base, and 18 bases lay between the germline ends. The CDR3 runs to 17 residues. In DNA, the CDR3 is TGTGCCAGCAGCTTTAGGTCCGTAGGGAGTGGTAACTATGGCTACACCTTC. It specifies CASSFRSVGSGNYGYTF.

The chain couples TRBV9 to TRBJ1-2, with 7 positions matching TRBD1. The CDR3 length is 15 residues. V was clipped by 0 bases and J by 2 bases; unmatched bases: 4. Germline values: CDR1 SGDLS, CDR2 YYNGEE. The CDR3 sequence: CASSVDLGQNYGYTF. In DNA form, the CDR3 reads TGTGCCAGCAGCGTAGATTTGGGACAGAACTATGGCTACACCTTC.

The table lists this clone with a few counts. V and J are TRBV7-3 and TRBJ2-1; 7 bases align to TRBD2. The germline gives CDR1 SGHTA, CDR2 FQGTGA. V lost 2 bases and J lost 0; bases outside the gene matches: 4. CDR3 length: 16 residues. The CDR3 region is CASSLWGGSSYNEQFF. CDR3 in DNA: TGTGCCAGCAGCTTATGGGGCGGGAGCTCCTACAATGAGCAGTTCTTC.

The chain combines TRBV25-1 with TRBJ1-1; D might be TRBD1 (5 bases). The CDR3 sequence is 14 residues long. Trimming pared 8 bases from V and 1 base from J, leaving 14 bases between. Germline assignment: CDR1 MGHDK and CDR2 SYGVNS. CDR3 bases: TGTGCCAGCCGCGGAGAAACAGGGAACACTGAAGCTTTCTTT. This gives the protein CASRGETGNTEAFF.

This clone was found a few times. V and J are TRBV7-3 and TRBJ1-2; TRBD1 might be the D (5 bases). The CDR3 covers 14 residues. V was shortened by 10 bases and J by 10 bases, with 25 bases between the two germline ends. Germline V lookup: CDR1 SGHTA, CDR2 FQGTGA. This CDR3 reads CATPPGLGGVYYTF. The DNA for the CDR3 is TGTGCCACCCCCCCCGGATTGGGGGGAGTATACTACACCTTC. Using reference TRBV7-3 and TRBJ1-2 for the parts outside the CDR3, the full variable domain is GAGVSQTPSNKVTEKGKYVELRCDPISGHTALYWYRQSLGQGPEFLIYFQGTGAADDSGLPNDRFFAVRPEGSVSTLKIQRTERGDSAVYLCATPPGLGGVYYTFGSGTRLTVV.

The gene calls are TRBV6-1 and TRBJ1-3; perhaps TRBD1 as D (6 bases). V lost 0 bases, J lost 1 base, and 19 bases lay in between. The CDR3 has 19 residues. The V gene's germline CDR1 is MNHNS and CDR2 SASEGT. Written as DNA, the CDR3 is TGTGCCAGCAGTGAAGCTGCAGGGGCGCTCTTTAGGTCTGGAAACACCATATATTTT. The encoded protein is CASSEAAGALFRSGNTIYF.

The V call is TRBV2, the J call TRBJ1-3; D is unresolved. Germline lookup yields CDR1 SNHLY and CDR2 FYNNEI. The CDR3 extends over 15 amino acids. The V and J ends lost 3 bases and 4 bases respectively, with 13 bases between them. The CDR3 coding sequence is TGTGCCAGCAGTGACCAGCACCGGAGGGGAAACACCATATATTTT. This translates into CASSDQHRRGNTIYF.

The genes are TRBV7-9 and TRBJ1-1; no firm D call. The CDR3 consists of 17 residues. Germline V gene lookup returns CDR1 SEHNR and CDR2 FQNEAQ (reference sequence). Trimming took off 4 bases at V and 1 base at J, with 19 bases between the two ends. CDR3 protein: CASSSGISYTQNTEAFF. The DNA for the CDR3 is TGTGCCAGCAGCTCAGGCATTAGTTATACACAGAACACTGAAGCTTTCTTT.

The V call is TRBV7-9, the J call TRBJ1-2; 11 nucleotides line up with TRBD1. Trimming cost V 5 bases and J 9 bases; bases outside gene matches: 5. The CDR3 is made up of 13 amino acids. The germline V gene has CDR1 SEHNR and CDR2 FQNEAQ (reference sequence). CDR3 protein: CASSRGQGASYTF. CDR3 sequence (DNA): TGTGCCAGCAGCCGAGGACAGGGGGCTAGCTACACCTTC.

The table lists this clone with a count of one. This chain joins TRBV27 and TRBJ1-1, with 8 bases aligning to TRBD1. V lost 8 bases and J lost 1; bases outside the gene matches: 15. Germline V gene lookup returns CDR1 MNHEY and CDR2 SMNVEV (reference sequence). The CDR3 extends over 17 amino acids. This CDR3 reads CASGVLRQGYGNTEAFF. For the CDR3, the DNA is TGTGCCAGCGGGGTCCTAAGACAGGGGTACGGGAACACTGAAGCTTTCTTT.

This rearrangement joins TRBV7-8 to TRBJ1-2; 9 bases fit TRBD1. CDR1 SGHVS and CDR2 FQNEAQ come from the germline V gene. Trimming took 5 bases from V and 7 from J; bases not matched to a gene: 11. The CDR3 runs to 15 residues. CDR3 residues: CASSLRTGDLIGYTF. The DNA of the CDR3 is TGTGCCAGCAGCCTACGGACAGGGGACCTTATTGGCTACACCTTC. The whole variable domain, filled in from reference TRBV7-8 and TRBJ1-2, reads GAGVSQSPRYKVAKRGQDVALRCDPISGHVSLFWYQQALGQGPEFLTYFQNEAQLDKSGLPSDRFFAERPEGSVSTLKIQRTQQEDSAVYLCASSLRTGDLIGYTFGSGTRLTVV.

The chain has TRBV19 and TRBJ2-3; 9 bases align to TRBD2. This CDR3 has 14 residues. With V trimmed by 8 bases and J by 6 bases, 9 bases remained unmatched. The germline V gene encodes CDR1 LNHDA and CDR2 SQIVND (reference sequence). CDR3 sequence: CASRSGTSLDTQYF. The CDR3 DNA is TGTGCCAGTCGTAGTGGGACTAGCCTCGATACGCAGTATTTT.

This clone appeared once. The CDR3 region has the DNA TGTGCCAGCAGCTTTTCCGGGACAAAGAAACAAGAGACCCAGTACTTC. Protein sequence: CASSFSGTKKQETQYF. This chain connects TRBV7-2 to TRBJ2-5, with D possibly TRBD1 on 6 matching bases. The CDR3 is 16 amino acids. The V end was cut by 3 bases, the J end by 2 bases, with 16 bases between. Germline V lookup: CDR1 SGHTA, CDR2 FQGNSA.

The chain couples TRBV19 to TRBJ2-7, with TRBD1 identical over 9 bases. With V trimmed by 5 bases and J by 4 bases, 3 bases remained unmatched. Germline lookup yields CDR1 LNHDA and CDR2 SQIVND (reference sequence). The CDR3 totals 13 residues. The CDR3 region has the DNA TGTGCCAGTAGTGATGGGACAGGGTACGAGCAGTACTTC. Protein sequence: CASSDGTGYEQYF.

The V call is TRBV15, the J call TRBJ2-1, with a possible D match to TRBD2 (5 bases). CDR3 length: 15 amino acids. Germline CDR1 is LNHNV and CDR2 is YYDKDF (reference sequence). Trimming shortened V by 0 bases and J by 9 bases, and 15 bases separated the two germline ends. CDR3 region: CATSRDQVDGGEQFF. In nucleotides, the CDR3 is TGTGCCACCAGCAGAGATCAAGTGGATGGAGGTGAGCAGTTCTTC.

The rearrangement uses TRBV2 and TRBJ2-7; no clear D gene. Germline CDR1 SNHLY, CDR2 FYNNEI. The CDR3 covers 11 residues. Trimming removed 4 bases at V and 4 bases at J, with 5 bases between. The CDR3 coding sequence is TGTGCCAGCAGTGTTCCGTACGAGCAGTACTTC. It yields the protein CASSVPYEQYF. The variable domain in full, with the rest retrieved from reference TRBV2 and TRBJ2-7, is EPEVTQTPSHQVTQMGQEVILRCVPISNHLYFYWYRQILGQKVEFLVSFYNNEISEKSEIFDDQFSVERPDGSNFTLKIRSTKLEDSAMYFCASSVPYEQYFGPGTRLTVT.

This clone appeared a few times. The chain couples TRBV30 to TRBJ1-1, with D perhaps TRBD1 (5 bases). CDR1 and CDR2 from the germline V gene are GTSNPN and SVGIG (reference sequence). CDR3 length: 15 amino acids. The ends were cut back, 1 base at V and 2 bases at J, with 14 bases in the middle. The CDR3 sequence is CAWSGRGGFNTEAFF. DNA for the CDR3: TGTGCCTGGAGTGGGCGGGGGGGTTTTAACACTGAAGCTTTCTTT.

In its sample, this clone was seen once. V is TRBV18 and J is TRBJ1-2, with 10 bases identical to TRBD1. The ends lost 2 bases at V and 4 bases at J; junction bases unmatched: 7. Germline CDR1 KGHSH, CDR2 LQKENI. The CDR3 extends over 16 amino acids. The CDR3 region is CASSPDRGQGTYGYTF. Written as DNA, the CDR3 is TGTGCCAGCTCACCAGATCGGGGACAGGGGACCTATGGCTACACCTTC.

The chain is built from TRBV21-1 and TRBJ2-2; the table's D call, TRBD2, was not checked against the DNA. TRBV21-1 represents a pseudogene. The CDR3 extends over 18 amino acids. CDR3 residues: CASSKGGTSGENTGELFF. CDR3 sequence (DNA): TGTGCCAGCAGCAAAGGGGGGACTAGCGGGGAAAACACCGGGGAGCTGTTTTTT.

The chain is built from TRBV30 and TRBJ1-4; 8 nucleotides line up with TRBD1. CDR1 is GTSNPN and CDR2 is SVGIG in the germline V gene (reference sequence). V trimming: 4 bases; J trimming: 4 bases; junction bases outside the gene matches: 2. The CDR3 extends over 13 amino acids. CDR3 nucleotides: TGTGCCTGGAACAGGGGGTTTAATGAAAAACTGTTTTTT. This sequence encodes CAWNRGFNEKLFF.

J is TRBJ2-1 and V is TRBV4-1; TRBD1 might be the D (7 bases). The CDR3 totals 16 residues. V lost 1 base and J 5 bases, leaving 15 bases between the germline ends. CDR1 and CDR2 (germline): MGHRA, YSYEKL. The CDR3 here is CASSQGGDRMDNEQFF. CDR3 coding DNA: TGCGCCAGCAGCCAAGGCGGGGACAGAATGGACAATGAGCAGTTCTTC.